These T cell receptor beta chains were read from a single sample in a study of T cell repertoires in cytomegalovirus infection. Their specific antigens are unknown. MiXCR, run by TCRdb on the reads, gives a single entry per CDR3 protein. This repertoire shows approximately 990,000 distinct CDR3 sequences, roughly 30% found once; its top ten account for more than 13%. Sequences were derived from cultured CD8+ T cells from PBMCs, sampled from culture after CMV antigen stimulation. These receptors were taken from a human donor in good health (CMV status not recorded). Some clones in this sample may be carry-over from other donors' samples. The CDR3 runs from the conserved cysteine through the conserved F or W. D genes are given only for firm matches. Not every row has a clone size; where given, it reads once, few, many or a size class.

>TRBJ2-2|TRBV24-1|.|few
CATSEIWTSYTGELFF
TGTGCCACCAGTGAGATTTGGACTTCTTACACCGGGGAGCTGTTTTTT
>TRBJ2-1|TRBV7-8|TRBD2|many
CASSFSGGYNEQFF
TGTGCCAGCAGCTTTAGCGGGGGGTACAATGAGCAGTTCTTC
>TRBJ1-1|TRBV19|.|.
CASIAMNTEAFF
TGTGCCAGTATCGCGATGAACACTGAAGCTTTCTTT
>TRBJ1-1|TRBV7-8|.|many
CASSSLDGFSTEAFF
TGTGCCAGCAGCTCGCTTGACGGGTTTTCCACTGAAGCTTTCTTT
>TRBJ1-2|TRBV15|TRBD1|.
CATSRLGTGGSYGYTF
TGTGCCACCAGCAGATTAGGGACAGGGGGCAGCTATGGCTACACCTTC
>TRBJ2-7|TRBV15|TRBD2|.
CATGPSGGPGQYF
TGTGCCACCGGGCCTAGCGGGGGCCCTGGGCAGTACTTC
>TRBJ1-1|TRBV5-6|TRBD1|.
CASSLWGTVEAFF
TGTGCCAGCAGCTTGTGGGGGACAGTTGAAGCTTTCTTT
>TRBJ2-1|TRBV24-1|TRBD2|.
CATSDDTSGGTLNEQFF
TGTGCCACCAGTGACGATACTAGCGGGGGAACGTTGAATGAGCAGTTCTTC
>TRBJ2-3|TRBV6-6|.|.
CASSGDSAHEQYF
TGTGCCAGCAGTGGGGATTCGGCCCACGAGCAGTATTTT
>TRBJ2-1|TRBV6-6|.|.
CASSSSTDSSYNEQFF
TGTGCCAGCAGTTCCTCGACGGATAGCTCCTACAATGAGCAGTTCTTC
>TRBJ1-2|TRBV7-6|TRBD1|.
CTSSPLGTVYGYTF
TGTACCAGCAGCCCGCTAGGGACAGTCTATGGCTACACCTTC
>TRBJ1-1|TRBV9|.|few
CAGGRGAKTEAFF
TGTGCCGGGGGGAGGGGCGCGAAGACTGAAGCTTTCTTT
>TRBJ1-4|TRBV20-1|.|.
CSARDRWGANEKLFF
TGCAGTGCTAGAGATCGGTGGGGGGCTAATGAAAAACTGTTTTTT
>TRBJ1-1|TRBV7-2|.|many
CASSLPGGNTEAFF
TGTGCCAGCAGCTTACCGGGGGGAAACACTGAAGCTTTCTTT
>TRBJ1-2|TRBV25-1|TRBD1|few
CASSGGQGFREGYTF
TGTGCCAGCAGTGGAGGACAGGGGTTTCGGGAAGGCTACACCTTC
>TRBJ2-1|TRBV6-1|TRBD2|.
CATLRGGEANEQFF
TGTGCCACTCTCCGCGGGGGGGAGGCCAATGAGCAGTTCTTC
>TRBJ2-7|TRBV6-5|.|.
CATSRGSYEQYF
TGTGCCACAAGCAGGGGCTCCTACGAGCAGTACTTC
>TRBJ1-2|TRBV10-2|.|few
CASSESTGGYTF
TGCGCCAGCAGTGAGTCGACAGGTGGCTACACCTTC
>TRBJ1-4|TRBV12-3/TRBV12-4|.|few
CASSLWWVREKLFF
TGTGCCAGCAGTTTATGGTGGGTTAGGGAAAAACTGTTTTTT
>TRBJ2-7|TRBV7-9|.|.
CASSLGPRERYEQYF
TGTGCCAGCAGCTTAGGCCCCAGGGAACGCTACGAGCAGTACTTC
>TRBJ2-1|TRBV7-6|TRBD1|many
CASSWTGGLNEQFF
TGTGCCAGCAGCTGGACAGGGGGACTCAATGAGCAGTTCTTC